This T cell receptor (beta chain) was captured in a study of radiotherapy plus CTLA-4 blockade in lung cancer (dated by TCRdb to between 2017 and 2018). Some background on the complete study: Among the enrolled patients, about 20% had an objective response, and about 29% reached disease control.

The library was generated by the immunoSEQ multiplex PCR assay. The clones in this table, taken by TCRdb from immuneACCESS, are in-frame only. Not every clone is retained; where verified, under half of the shortfall comes from an unresolved V gene, and the cause of the rest is unknown. Across this sample there are more than 90,000 clones, with roughly 88% seen only once. The biggest ten clones account for 4.5% to 6% of the sample. In regard to this clone: Its antigen is unknown. No base quality values were provided; no much bigger clone lies one nucleotide off.

The study tested focal radiation therapy combined with CTLA-4 blockade (ipilimumab) in patients with chemo-refractory metastatic non-small-cell lung cancer. The paper as a whole reports these results and caveats: After treatment with radiotherapy and ipilimumab, TCR clones that came from tumors expanded in the peripheral blood. Increased serum interferon-beta after radiation, together with early dynamic changes in blood T cell clones, were reported to be the strongest predictors of response.

The sample consisted of peripheral blood, taken from a patient treated with radiotherapy plus ipilimumab. The TCR comes from a human donor with non-small cell lung cancer that progressed on radiotherapy plus ipilimumab.

The encoded CDR3 is CASSLDGTQPGELFF. The bases are TGTGCCAGCAGCTTGGATGGAACCCAGCCCGGGGAGCTGTTTTTT. The chain uses TRBV5-4 and TRBJ2-2; no confident D gene assignment can be made. Trimming at the junction amounts to 0 bases on V and 6 bases on J, and the germline ends lie 12 bases apart. From its cysteine to its phenylalanine, the CDR3 spans 15 amino acids. Just the 45-base CDR3 DNA is kept, in frame starting at base 1. The germline V gene (reference sequence) specifies SGHNT as CDR1 and YYREEE as CDR2. Where the CDR3 stops, the reference TRBV5-4 and TRBJ2-2 genes take over; the full variable domain is ETGVTQSPTHLIKTRGQQVTLRCSSQSGHNTVSWYQQALGQGPQFIFQYYREEENGRGNFPPRFSGLQFPNYSSELNVNALELDDSALYLCASSLDGTQPGELFFGEGSRLTVL.